These T cell receptor beta chains were read from a single sample in a study of post-analysis software for immune sequencing data. A single record per CDR3 protein comes from TCRdb applying MiXCR to the PCR reads. The sample includes 350,000 to 500,000 distinct CDR3 sequences, less than 40% seen only once; the top ten take 6% to 9%. Sequencing was carried out using blood. The receptors stem from a girl aged 2 to 10 with multiple sclerosis. Each CDR3 is given with its conserved first and last residue. Each record gives: CDR3 DNA, CDR3 protein, J gene, clone size, D gene, V gene. D genes are given only for firm matches. Part of the rows lack a size; the others show once, few, many or a class for expanded clones.

CDR3nt: TGTGCCAGCAGTCCGACAGGGCATACTAACTATGGCTACACCTTC
CDR3aa: CASSPTGHTNYGYTF
j_gene: TRBJ1-2
abundance: few
d_gene: TRBD1
v_gene: TRBV6-6

CDR3nt: TGTGCCAGCAGTTGCGCTAGTAACTCCTACGAGCAGTACTTC
CDR3aa: CASSCASNSYEQYF
j_gene: TRBJ2-7
abundance: .
d_gene: .
v_gene: TRBV27

CDR3nt: TGCGCCAGCAGCTCCCTTCGGCAGGCCCCCTACGAGCAGTACTTC
CDR3aa: CASSSLRQAPYEQYF
j_gene: TRBJ2-7
abundance: .
d_gene: .
v_gene: TRBV4-1

CDR3nt: TGTGCCAGCAGCTTAGCTTCGGTTGGGGTGGATTCACCCCTCCACTTT
CDR3aa: CASSLASVGVDSPLHF
j_gene: TRBJ1-6
abundance: .
d_gene: .
v_gene: TRBV13

CDR3nt: TGTGCCAGCAGTTACTCGAGACGGCCTACTAACTATGGCTACACCTTC
CDR3aa: CASSYSRRPTNYGYTF
j_gene: TRBJ1-2
abundance: .
d_gene: .
v_gene: TRBV6-5

CDR3nt: TGTGCCAGACTCAGAATCGCCGGACAGCCCTCCTACGAGCAGTACTTC
CDR3aa: CARLRIAGQPSYEQYF
j_gene: TRBJ2-7
abundance: .
d_gene: .
v_gene: TRBV6-4

CDR3nt: TGCAGTGCTAGGGGCTTCTATGGCTACACCTTC
CDR3aa: CSARGFYGYTF
j_gene: TRBJ1-2
abundance: .
d_gene: .
v_gene: TRBV20-1

CDR3nt: TGTGCCAGCAGCGGGGGCTGGGATCTCCCTGAGCAGTTCTTC
CDR3aa: CASSGGWDLPEQFF
j_gene: TRBJ2-1
abundance: many
d_gene: .
v_gene: TRBV7-9

CDR3nt: TGTGCCAGCAGCTTGATTAGGGGTACGCAGTATTTT
CDR3aa: CASSLIRGTQYF
j_gene: TRBJ2-3
abundance: .
d_gene: .
v_gene: TRBV5-4

CDR3nt: TGTGCCAGCAGCCGACCCGGGAGAAACATTCAGTACTTC
CDR3aa: CASSRPGRNIQYF
j_gene: TRBJ2-4
abundance: .
d_gene: .
v_gene: TRBV7-2

CDR3nt: TGTGCCAGCAGCTTAAACGGGGGGCCTACGTACGAGCAGTACTTC
CDR3aa: CASSLNGGPTYEQYF
j_gene: TRBJ2-7
abundance: .
d_gene: .
v_gene: TRBV7-8

CDR3nt: TGTGCCAGCAGCTTAGTGCTGGTCAATGAGCAGTACTTC
CDR3aa: CASSLVLVNEQYF
j_gene: TRBJ2-7
abundance: .
d_gene: .
v_gene: TRBV7-2

CDR3nt: TGCAGTGCTAGGTTCGTTCGGGGAACCAAAAACATTCAGTACTTC
CDR3aa: CSARFVRGTKNIQYF
j_gene: TRBJ2-4
abundance: .
d_gene: .
v_gene: TRBV20-1

CDR3nt: TGTGCCAGTCAGGGGCGCCACCAGTTCTTC
CDR3aa: CASQGRHQFF
j_gene: TRBJ2-1
abundance: .
d_gene: .
v_gene: TRBV7-9

CDR3nt: TGTGCCATCAGTGAGTCGGGGGGGGCAACAGATACGCAGTATTTT
CDR3aa: CAISESGGATDTQYF
j_gene: TRBJ2-3
abundance: .
d_gene: .
v_gene: TRBV10-3

CDR3nt: TGTGCCAGCAGTCCCCGGGACTGGGGGGAGCTGTTTTTT
CDR3aa: CASSPRDWGELFF
j_gene: TRBJ2-2
abundance: .
d_gene: .
v_gene: TRBV27

CDR3nt: TGCAGTGCCCCGACAGGGGTAAACACTGAAGCTTTCTTT
CDR3aa: CSAPTGVNTEAFF
j_gene: TRBJ1-1
abundance: .
d_gene: TRBD1
v_gene: TRBV20-1

CDR3nt: TGCAGTGCTAGGAGACAGATCGAGAATGAAAAACTGTTTTTT
CDR3aa: CSARRQIENEKLFF
j_gene: TRBJ1-4
abundance: .
d_gene: .
v_gene: TRBV20-1

CDR3nt: TGTGCCAGCCTCCCACCAGGACAGGGGAAGACAGATACGCAGTATTTT
CDR3aa: CASLPPGQGKTDTQYF
j_gene: TRBJ2-3
abundance: few
d_gene: .
v_gene: TRBV21-1

CDR3nt: TGTGCCAGCAGTTCCCGACTAGCGGGGGAAGATACGGAGTATTTT
CDR3aa: CASSSRLAGEDTEYF
j_gene: TRBJ2-3
abundance: .
d_gene: TRBD2
v_gene: TRBV12-3/TRBV12-4

CDR3nt: TGCAGTGCTCTTAGCGGGGGCATCTATAATGAGCAGTTCTTC
CDR3aa: CSALSGGIYNEQFF
j_gene: TRBJ2-1
abundance: many
d_gene: TRBD2
v_gene: TRBV20-1

CDR3nt: TGTGCCAGCAGTCTTAGGGCCCTCTACGAGCAGTACTTC
CDR3aa: CASSLRALYEQYF
j_gene: TRBJ2-7
abundance: few
d_gene: .
v_gene: TRBV28

CDR3nt: TGCAGTGCTAGTGACCACTCCCAGAGGCAAGAGACCCAGTACTTC
CDR3aa: CSASDHSQRQETQYF
j_gene: TRBJ2-5
abundance: .
d_gene: .
v_gene: TRBV20-1

CDR3nt: TGTGCCAGCAGCTTTCCAGGCGTCTACGAGCAGTACTTC
CDR3aa: CASSFPGVYEQYF
j_gene: TRBJ2-7
abundance: few
d_gene: .
v_gene: TRBV7-9

CDR3nt: TGTGCCATCAGTGAGTCGACAGGGGCTTTGACTGAAGCTTTCTTT
CDR3aa: CAISESTGALTEAFF
j_gene: TRBJ1-1
abundance: few
d_gene: TRBD1
v_gene: TRBV10-3

CDR3nt: TGTGCCACCAGCTGGCGGGTGGGGGGTGAGCAGTTCTTC
CDR3aa: CATSWRVGGEQFF
j_gene: TRBJ2-1
abundance: .
d_gene: .
v_gene: TRBV15

CDR3nt: TGTGCCAGCAGTTACATCCCGGGTCAGGAGACCTACGAGCAGTACTTC
CDR3aa: CASSYIPGQETYEQYF
j_gene: TRBJ2-7
abundance: .
d_gene: .
v_gene: TRBV6-5

CDR3nt: TGTGCCAGTAGCATCGGGTCGACAAATTATGGCTACACCTTC
CDR3aa: CASSIGSTNYGYTF
j_gene: TRBJ1-2
abundance: .
d_gene: .
v_gene: TRBV19

CDR3nt: TGTGCCAGCAGCTTACCAGAAAACTATGGCTACACCTTC
CDR3aa: CASSLPENYGYTF
j_gene: TRBJ1-2
abundance: few
d_gene: .
v_gene: TRBV7-2

CDR3nt: TGCAGCGTCCTCCAGGGGGGAGAGACCCAGTACTTC
CDR3aa: CSVLQGGETQYF
j_gene: TRBJ2-5
abundance: many
d_gene: .
v_gene: TRBV29-1

CDR3nt: TGCAGTGCTCGAAACGCGCCTGGCTACACCTTC
CDR3aa: CSARNAPGYTF
j_gene: TRBJ1-2
abundance: few
d_gene: .
v_gene: TRBV20-1

CDR3nt: TGCAGTGCCCCCCCGAATTCCCTCTACGAGCAGTACTTC
CDR3aa: CSAPPNSLYEQYF
j_gene: TRBJ2-7
abundance: few
d_gene: .
v_gene: TRBV20-1

CDR3nt: TGTGCCAGCAGGGCCAGGGGATATGACACCTTC
CDR3aa: CASRARGYDTF
j_gene: TRBJ1-2
abundance: .
d_gene: .
v_gene: TRBV6-5

CDR3nt: TGTGCCAGCTCACCACGGGGACGGACAGGGGGAACTTCACGGCCCCAGCATTTT
CDR3aa: CASSPRGRTGGTSRPQHF
j_gene: TRBJ1-5
abundance: .
d_gene: TRBD1
v_gene: TRBV18

CDR3nt: TGCAGTGCTAGAGATCCCCCGAGACAGGGGTTGGATGAGCAGTTCTTC
CDR3aa: CSARDPPRQGLDEQFF
j_gene: TRBJ2-1
abundance: few
d_gene: TRBD1
v_gene: TRBV20-1

CDR3nt: TGTGCCAGCAGCCCTTTAGCGAGCTCCTACAATGAGCAGTTCTTC
CDR3aa: CASSPLASSYNEQFF
j_gene: TRBJ2-1
abundance: .
d_gene: .
v_gene: TRBV7-2

CDR3nt: TGTGCCAGCAGCTTAAGTCCTCAACTCGGCGAGCAGTACTTC
CDR3aa: CASSLSPQLGEQYF
j_gene: TRBJ2-7
abundance: few
d_gene: .
v_gene: TRBV5-8

CDR3nt: TGTGCCAGCAGCTTACGGGGGGCAGGCTACGAGCAGTACTTC
CDR3aa: CASSLRGAGYEQYF
j_gene: TRBJ2-7
abundance: .
d_gene: .
v_gene: TRBV7-9

CDR3nt: TGTGCCAGCAGCCTGGGAGACGGTGAGCAGTTCTTC
CDR3aa: CASSLGDGEQFF
j_gene: TRBJ2-1
abundance: few
d_gene: .
v_gene: TRBV3-1

CDR3nt: TGTGCCAGCACCCCGGGAGCAGATACGCAGTATTTT
CDR3aa: CASTPGADTQYF
j_gene: TRBJ2-3
abundance: .
d_gene: .
v_gene: TRBV11-2

CDR3nt: TGTGCCAGCAGCTTAGCGCAGGGACTAGCGTCCTACAATGAGCAGTTCTTC
CDR3aa: CASSLAQGLASYNEQFF
j_gene: TRBJ2-1
abundance: once
d_gene: TRBD2
v_gene: TRBV7-9

CDR3nt: TGCAGTGCTAGAGTGGGTGGGGTTGCGATCTCGAACTATGGCTACACCTTC
CDR3aa: CSARVGGVAISNYGYTF
j_gene: TRBJ1-2
abundance: .
d_gene: .
v_gene: TRBV20-1

CDR3nt: TGCAGCGTTGAGAGGTCAACTCAGACCCAGTACTTC
CDR3aa: CSVERSTQTQYF
j_gene: TRBJ2-5
abundance: .
d_gene: .
v_gene: TRBV29-1

CDR3nt: TGCAGCGTTGCGGCGCGCAGAAAAAGCACAGATACGCAGTATTTT
CDR3aa: CSVAARRKSTDTQYF
j_gene: TRBJ2-3
abundance: few
d_gene: .
v_gene: TRBV29-1

CDR3nt: TGCGCCAGCAGCCAAGAACCGGGGACGGAAACCTACGAGCAGTACTTC
CDR3aa: CASSQEPGTETYEQYF
j_gene: TRBJ2-7
abundance: .
d_gene: .
v_gene: TRBV4-1

CDR3nt: TGTGCCAGCAGCTTCCGGACTTCCCAAGAGACCCAGTACTTC
CDR3aa: CASSFRTSQETQYF
j_gene: TRBJ2-5
abundance: .
d_gene: .
v_gene: TRBV7-9

CDR3nt: TGTGCCAGCAGCTCCGAGGGGAGATCTGAAGCTTTCTTT
CDR3aa: CASSSEGRSEAFF
j_gene: TRBJ1-1
abundance: few
d_gene: .
v_gene: TRBV5-5

CDR3nt: TGCAGTGTAAAACCCCCGGGGAGTCTTCCCTACGAGCAGTACTTC
CDR3aa: CSVKPPGSLPYEQYF
j_gene: TRBJ2-7
abundance: few
d_gene: .
v_gene: TRBV20-1

CDR3nt: TGTGCCAGCAGCGTAGGGCTACAGGGCGACTCCTACGAGCAGTACTTC
CDR3aa: CASSVGLQGDSYEQYF
j_gene: TRBJ2-7
abundance: few
d_gene: .
v_gene: TRBV9

CDR3nt: TGTGCCAGCAGTGAATGGGTCGGAACGGATACGCAGTATTTT
CDR3aa: CASSEWVGTDTQYF
j_gene: TRBJ2-3
abundance: .
d_gene: .
v_gene: TRBV2

CDR3nt: TGTGCCAGCAACTTTTCTCCGGGACGGACTCCCAACACTGAAGCTTTCTTT
CDR3aa: CASNFSPGRTPNTEAFF
j_gene: TRBJ1-1
abundance: .
d_gene: .
v_gene: TRBV6-2/TRBV6-3

CDR3nt: TGTGCCATCCGCGATTCAGGGAGGGATCAGCCCCAGCATTTT
CDR3aa: CAIRDSGRDQPQHF
j_gene: TRBJ1-5
abundance: .
d_gene: .
v_gene: TRBV10-3